This TCR beta chain was sequenced during a study of OX40 agonist ivuxolimab in advanced cancers. Assay: immunoSEQ multiplex PCR; the TCRdb copy retains only in-frame clones and omits some. The sample consists of approximately 91,000 clones, 70% to 90% of them appearing once. CDR1 and CDR2 (germline): SGHTA, FQGNSA. With V trimmed by 6 bases and J by 7 bases, 15 bases remained unmatched. This CDR3 is 17 amino acids long. Sequenced here: CD4+ or CD8+ T cells sorted from blood, sampled in a trial of the OX40 agonist ivuxolimab. The rearrangement links TRBV7-2 to TRBJ2-1; 10 bases align to TRBD1. The TCR sequence derives from an adult with an advanced solid tumor such as melanoma, head and neck, liver or kidney cancer. CDR3 amino acids: CASRVPGDRGRKNEQFF. As DNA, the CDR3 is TGTGCCAGCAGGGTACCCGGGGACAGGGGAAGAAAGAATGAGCAGTTCTTC.